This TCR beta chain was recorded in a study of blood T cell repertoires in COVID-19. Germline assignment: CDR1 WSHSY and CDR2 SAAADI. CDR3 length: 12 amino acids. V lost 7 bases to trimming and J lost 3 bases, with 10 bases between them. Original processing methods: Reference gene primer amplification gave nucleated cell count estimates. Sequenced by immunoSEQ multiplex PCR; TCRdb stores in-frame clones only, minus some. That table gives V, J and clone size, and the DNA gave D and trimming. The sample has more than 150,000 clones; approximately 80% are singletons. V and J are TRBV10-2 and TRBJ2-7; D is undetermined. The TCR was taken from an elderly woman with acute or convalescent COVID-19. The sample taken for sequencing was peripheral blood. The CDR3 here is CASTPRNYEQYF. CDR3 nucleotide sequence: TGCGCCAGCACCCCCAGGAACTACGAGCAGTACTTC.